The rows below give T cell receptor beta chains drawn from one sample of a study of blood T cell repertoires in COVID-19. Sequencing was performed with immunoSEQ multiplex PCR; in TCRdb, only in-frame clones are kept and a portion is missing. The table shows around 190,000 clones, with roughly 80% occurring only once. Sequenced: peripheral blood. The receptors stem from a human donor in a cohort sampled during active COVID-19. Each CDR3 is given with its conserved first and last residue. The D gene is left open where the match is weak. Clone size is shown for a subset of rows, as once, few, many or a class of expanded clone.

cdr3_nt | cdr3_aa | d_call | clone_size | j_call | v_call
TGCGCCAGCAGCTTCTACCCCGGGACAGGGGACTACGAGCAGTACTTC | CASSFYPGTGDYEQYF | TRBD1 | NA | TRBJ2-7 | TRBV5-1
TGTGCCAGTAGTCCTTCCCCAGGGGGCTCTATCACTGAAGCTTTCTTT | CASSPSPGGSITEAFF | TRBD1 | NA | TRBJ1-1 | TRBV19
TGTGCCAGCAGCGTAGGGGCAGGGGGCCGTGGGGAGACCCAGTACTTC | CASSVGAGGRGETQYF | TRBD1 | NA | TRBJ2-5 | TRBV9
TGTGCCAGCAGTACAGGGTCGGCTCAGCCCCAGCATTTT | CASSTGSAQPQHF | NA | NA | TRBJ1-5 | TRBV12-3/TRBV12-4
TGTGCCAGTAACCGGGTGGGTCGGACTGAAGCTTTCTTT | CASNRVGRTEAFF | NA | once | TRBJ1-1 | TRBV19
TGCGCCAGCAGCCGAGTGGACAGCGATGCAACTAATGAAAAACTGTTTTTT | CASSRVDSDATNEKLFF | NA | NA | TRBJ1-4 | TRBV4-1
TGTGCCAGCAAGACAGGGCACGAGCAGTACTTC | CASKTGHEQYF | TRBD1 | once | TRBJ2-7 | TRBV6-5
TGTGCCAGCAGCCGCACTAGCGGGGGGGGGACCGGGGAGCTGTTTTTT | CASSRTSGGGTGELFF | TRBD2 | NA | TRBJ2-2 | TRBV5-5
TGTGCCAGTAGCCCAAGAGGGTCAGAAGAGACCCAGTACTTC | CASSPRGSEETQYF | NA | NA | TRBJ2-5 | TRBV19
TGTGCCAGCAGTGAAGGGACAGAGGGCACTGAAGCTTTCTTT | CASSEGTEGTEAFF | NA | NA | TRBJ1-1 | TRBV6-1
TGTGCCAGCAGCTTAGGTTCGGGGACTTACGAGCAGTACTTC | CASSLGSGTYEQYF | NA | NA | TRBJ2-7 | TRBV11-2
TGTGCCAGCAGTTTGGGGCCCACCGGGGAGCTGTTTTTT | CASSLGPTGELFF | NA | NA | TRBJ2-2 | TRBV6-5
TGTGCCAGCAGCGTAGGAACAATACCTAACTATGGCTACACCTTC | CASSVGTIPNYGYTF | NA | NA | TRBJ1-2 | TRBV9
TGTGCCAGCAGCCACCGGGGGGGTGGAGATACGCAGTATTTT | CASSHRGGGDTQYF | TRBD2 | NA | TRBJ2-3 | TRBV13
TGTGCCAGCAGACTTGCAGGGGACACTGAAGCTTTCTTT | CASRLAGDTEAFF | NA | few | TRBJ1-1 | TRBV6-4
TGTGCCAGCAGCCAATCCCCTCAGGGTACTGGAAACACCATATATTTT | CASSQSPQGTGNTIYF | NA | NA | TRBJ1-3 | TRBV11-2
TGTGCCAGTAGTACCCGGACTACTTCGAACACCGGGGAGCTGTTTTTT | CASSTRTTSNTGELFF | NA | NA | TRBJ2-2 | TRBV19
TGTGCCAGCAGACCCGGGAGACTGGGGTACGAGCAGTACTTC | CASRPGRLGYEQYF | NA | NA | TRBJ2-7 | TRBV6-6
TGTGCCAGCAGTTACTCAAGTAGCGGGGGGGAATACGAGCAGTACTTC | CASSYSSSGGEYEQYF | TRBD2 | NA | TRBJ2-7 | TRBV6-2/TRBV6-3
TGTGCCAGCACCCCCGGGACAGGGAACTATGGCTACACCTTC | CASTPGTGNYGYTF | TRBD1 | once | TRBJ1-2 | TRBV6-5
TGTGCCAGCAGCCAAGCGGGGGAGTACAATGAGCAGTTCTTC | CASSQAGEYNEQFF | TRBD2 | once | TRBJ2-1 | TRBV7-3
TGTGCCAGCAGTTTTCGGGGTGCCTATGGCTACACCTTC | CASSFRGAYGYTF | NA | NA | TRBJ1-2 | TRBV27
TGTGCCAGCAGCCAAGATCTGCTAGCGGGGGGGACCGTGAGAGATACGCAGTATTTT | CASSQDLLAGGTVRDTQYF | TRBD2 | NA | TRBJ2-3 | TRBV4-2
TGTGCCAGCAGCCCAAGAGACAGGGTTAATGGCTACACCTTC | CASSPRDRVNGYTF | TRBD1 | NA | TRBJ1-2 | TRBV3-1/TRBV3-2
TGCGCCAGCAGCCCGCCGGAACAGGGCGACACTGAAGCTTTCTTT | CASSPPEQGDTEAFF | NA | few | TRBJ1-1 | TRBV4-1
TGTGCCAGCAGTTCCCTTTCGGGGGGATCCCACGAGCAGTACTTC | CASSSLSGGSHEQYF | TRBD2 | NA | TRBJ2-7 | TRBV27
TGTGCCAGCACCGACCCGACAGTTCAAGAGACCCAGTACTTC | CASTDPTVQETQYF | NA | NA | TRBJ2-5 | TRBV9
TGTGCCAGCAGTTTACCAGGGTCCTTTGGCTACACCTTC | CASSLPGSFGYTF | NA | NA | TRBJ1-2 | TRBV12-3/TRBV12-4
TGTGGGAAACAGGGGGACTACGAGCAGTACTTC | CGKQGDYEQYF | TRBD1 | few | TRBJ2-7 | TRBV7-9
TGCAGTGCTTCTGCGGGCGAGCAGTACTTC | CSASAGEQYF | NA | NA | TRBJ2-7 | TRBV20-1
TGTGCCAGCAGTGAAAGGGGCGCTGGGGCCAACGTCCTGACTTTC | CASSERGAGANVLTF | NA | NA | TRBJ2-6 | TRBV2
TGTGCCAGTACCCTACAGGGGGAAAGTGGCTACACCTTC | CASTLQGESGYTF | TRBD1 | NA | TRBJ1-2 | TRBV19
TGTGCCAGCAACGGGGGGGGAGGTCAGCCCCAGCATTTT | CASNGGGGQPQHF | NA | NA | TRBJ1-5 | TRBV12-3/TRBV12-4
TGTGCCAGCAGAGGTCCCAGGGGCTACTCCTACGAGCAGTACTTC | CASRGPRGYSYEQYF | NA | NA | TRBJ2-7 | TRBV2
TGTGCCAGCAGCCAACGCCTACGGGGCACTGAAGCTTTCTTT | CASSQRLRGTEAFF | NA | few | TRBJ1-1 | TRBV3-1/TRBV3-2
TGTGCCAGCACCGCGGGGGTCGGGGAGCTGTTTTTT | CASTAGVGELFF | TRBD2 | NA | TRBJ2-2 | TRBV3-1/TRBV3-2
TGTGCCAGCAGCGTAGTCGGGAGCTCTGGAAACACCATATATTTT | CASSVVGSSGNTIYF | NA | few | TRBJ1-3 | TRBV9
TGTGCCAGCTCACCTGCAATAGCCATGACAGATACGCAGTATTTT | CASSPAIAMTDTQYF | NA | NA | TRBJ2-3 | TRBV18
TGTGCCAGCAGCCAAGTAAGTGGGGGGTCACCCTACGAGCAGTACTTC | CASSQVSGGSPYEQYF | NA | NA | TRBJ2-7 | TRBV3-1/TRBV3-2
TGTGCCTGGAGTTGGGGGGGGAGCTCCTACGAGCAGTACTTC | CAWSWGGSSYEQYF | TRBD2 | NA | TRBJ2-7 | TRBV30
TGTGCCAGCAGCTTTTCCGGGACAGGGGGGTTATTCTTC | CASSFSGTGGLFF | TRBD1 | once | TRBJ2-1 | TRBV3-1/TRBV3-2
TGCGCCAGCAGCCGGACAGACAGGGATCAGCCCCAGCATTTT | CASSRTDRDQPQHF | TRBD1 | NA | TRBJ1-5 | TRBV4-1
TGTGCCAGCAGCCATAGCGGGGGGGCCGTCTACAATGAGCAGTTCTTC | CASSHSGGAVYNEQFF | TRBD2 | NA | TRBJ2-1 | TRBV14
TGTGCCAGCAGCCGAGAGACAGGGATCACTGAAGCTTTCTTT | CASSRETGITEAFF | TRBD1 | NA | TRBJ1-1 | TRBV7-9
TGCGCCAGCAGCCAAGGTCAATCCGGGGGGGCGTGGAATGAGCAGTTCTTC | CASSQGQSGGAWNEQFF | TRBD2 | NA | TRBJ2-1 | TRBV4-1